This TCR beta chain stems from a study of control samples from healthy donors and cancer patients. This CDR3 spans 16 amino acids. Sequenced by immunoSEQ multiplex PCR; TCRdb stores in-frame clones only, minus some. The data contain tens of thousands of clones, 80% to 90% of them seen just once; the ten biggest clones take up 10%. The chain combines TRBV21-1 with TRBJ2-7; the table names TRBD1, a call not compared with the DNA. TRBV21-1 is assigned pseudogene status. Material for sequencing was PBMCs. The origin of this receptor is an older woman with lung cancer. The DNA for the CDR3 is TGTGCCAGCAGCAAAGTGGCCGGGACAGAGTCTAACGAGCAGTACTTC. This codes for CASSKVAGTESNEQYF.